One and the same sample provided the 25 T cell receptor beta chains below, sequenced in a study of blood T cell repertoires in COVID-19. Repertoires were generated with immunoSEQ multiplex PCR, while TCRdb's copy carries only in-frame clones and drops some. The table shows roughly 230,000 clones, with over 75% occurring only once. Material for sequencing was PBMCs or T cells enriched from blood (not recorded which). The receptor set was obtained from a woman aged 55-69 years who had recovered from COVID-19.

V and J are TRBV7-2 and TRBJ1-3; 8 positions agree with TRBD1. This CDR3 is built from 15 residues. Germline V gene data show CDR1 as SGHTA and CDR2 as FQGNSA. J was trimmed by 9 bases and V by 1 base; bases with no gene match: 8. The CDR3 region has the DNA TGTGCCAGCAGCTTAGAGGCGACAGGGGTAGGCACCATATATTTT. Translated, it gives CASSLEATGVGTIYF.

J is TRBJ1-3 and V is TRBV6-1; no definite D call. Trimming cost V 1 base and J 4 bases, with 11 bases left between them. CDR1 is MNHNS, CDR2 SASEGT, per germline. There are 15 residues in the CDR3. This chain's CDR3 is CASSEGIRAGNTIYF. The CDR3 nucleotides are TGTGCCAGCAGTGAAGGGATCCGAGCGGGAAACACCATATATTTT.

The V and J genes are TRBV11-2 and TRBJ2-7; 9 bases are shared with TRBD1. This CDR3 contains 13 residues. Looked up from germline, CDR1 is SGHAT and CDR2 is FQNNGV. V gave up 5 bases and J gave up 5 bases; unmatched junction bases: 4. CDR3 amino acids: CASSRGQGHEQYF. The CDR3 coding sequence is TGTGCCAGCAGCCGGGGACAGGGACACGAGCAGTACTTC.

This rearrangement joins TRBV7-9 to TRBJ2-3; tentative D call: TRBD2 (6 bases). Germline CDR1 reads SEHNR; CDR2 reads FQNEAQ (reference sequence). The CDR3 totals 14 residues. The V end lost 1 base, the J end lost 5 bases, and 10 bases lay between the germline ends. CDR3 sequence reads: CASSLELAIDTQYF. CDR3 nucleotide sequence: TGTGCCAGCAGCTTAGAACTAGCTATAGATACGCAGTATTTT.

The V and J genes are TRBV3-1 (or the pseudogene TRBV3-2) and TRBJ2-5; 8 bases are a match to TRBD1. Germline values: CDR1 LGHDT, CDR2 YNNKEL (reference sequence). The CDR3 has 16 amino acids. The V segment lost 1 base and the J segment 3 bases; nucleotides outside the gene matches: 7. The CDR3 loop is CASSQVQRTGKETQYF. In DNA, the CDR3 is TGTGCCAGCAGCCAAGTACAGAGGACAGGGAAAGAGACCCAGTACTTC.

The rearrangement links TRBV7-8 to TRBJ2-1, with 9 nucleotides matching TRBD1. The CDR3 runs to 15 residues. Trimming removed 4 bases from V and 10 bases from J; junction bases left unmatched: 11. Per the germline V gene, CDR1 is SGHVS and CDR2 is FQNEAQ. CDR3 residues: CASSWGQGPRSEQFF. The CDR3 bases are TGTGCCAGCAGCTGGGGACAGGGTCCCCGTTCGGAGCAGTTCTTC.

Concerning this clone itself: Other DNA sequences in this specimen translate into the identical CDR3. The rearrangement links TRBV24-1 to TRBJ2-3; D remains unclear. Trimming left V 3 bases short and J 6 bases short, with 6 bases between. CDR1 is KGHDR and CDR2 is SFDVKD in the germline V gene. CDR3 length: 12 amino acids. In DNA, the CDR3 is TGTGCCACCAGTGATCCCTCGGATACGCAGTATTTT. It specifies CATSDPSDTQYF.

The V call is TRBV5-1, the J call TRBJ1-2; 9 bases line up with TRBD1. This CDR3 has 15 residues. CDR1 SGHRS and CDR2 YFSETQ come from the germline V gene. After removal of 3 bases from V and 3 bases from J, the junction contained 6 bases not matched to a gene. The CDR3 DNA follows: TGCGCCAGCAGCTGGGGGACAGGGCGAGACTATGGCTACACCTTC. Protein: CASSWGTGRDYGYTF.

Here the CDR3 reads CASSSRARRGYGYTF. The CDR3 nucleotides are TGTGCCAGTAGTAGCCGGGCCAGGCGGGGCTATGGCTACACCTTC. The V call is TRBV19, the J call TRBJ1-2; D remains ambiguous. Per the germline V gene, CDR1 is LNHDA and CDR2 is SQIVND (reference sequence). V lost 4 bases, J lost 4 bases, and 16 bases lay in between. The CDR3 has 15 amino acids.

Here the CDR3 reads CAISEALFPTGYQETQYF. The CDR3, as DNA: TGTGCCATCAGTGAGGCACTATTCCCAACTGGGTACCAAGAGACCCAGTACTTC. The J gene is TRBJ2-5, the V gene TRBV10-3; D not resolved. There are 18 residues in the CDR3. CDR1 is ENHRY, CDR2 SYGVKD, per germline. Trimming took 2 bases from V and 0 from J, leaving 19 bases between them.

The V call is TRBV27, the J call TRBJ1-5, with D unclear. CDR3 size: 13 residues. CDR1 and CDR2 (germline): MNHEY, SMNVEV (reference sequence). V was pared by 11 bases and J by 7 bases, with 18 bases between. This CDR3 reads CACSERGRQPQHF. The CDR3 DNA follows: TGTGCCTGCTCAGAAAGAGGTAGACAGCCCCAGCATTTT.

This clone came up a few times. The chain combines TRBV18 with TRBJ2-5; D ambiguous. The germline V gene has CDR1 KGHSH and CDR2 LQKENI. With 8 bases removed from V and 1 base from J, the gap between germline ends came to 11 bases. The CDR3 has 13 amino acids. The DNA of the CDR3 is TGTGCCAGCGCACAACGGGTCCAAGAGACCCAGTACTTC. Translation gives CASAQRVQETQYF. Drawing the rest from reference TRBV18 and TRBJ2-5, the complete variable domain is NAGVMQNPRHLVRRRGQEARLRCSPMKGHSHVYWYRQLPEEGLKFMVYLQKENIIDESGMPKERFSAEFPKEGPSILRIQQVVRGDSAAYFCASAQRVQETQYFGPGTRLLVL.

The chain couples TRBV19 to TRBJ2-7; D ambiguous. The germline V and J ends were trimmed by 3 bases and 2 bases, with 11 bases remaining between them. Germline V gene sequence: CDR1 LNHDA, CDR2 SQIVND (reference sequence). The CDR3 spans 14 residues. The CDR3, as DNA: TGTGCCAGTAGTATCGAGGATAAGACCTACGAGCAGTACTTC. Protein product: CASSIEDKTYEQYF.

This rearrangement joins TRBV6-5 to TRBJ2-2, with 9 nucleotides matching TRBD1. Trimming cost V 0 bases and J 4 bases; bases outside gene matches: 3. Germline CDR1 is MNHEY and CDR2 is SVGAGI. The CDR3 is 16 amino acids. The DNA for the CDR3 is TGTGCCAGCAGTTACTCGTGGGACAGGGTCACCGGGGAGCTGTTTTTT. Amino acid sequence: CASSYSWDRVTGELFF.

CDR3 coding DNA: TGTGCCAGCAGCTTGTTTGCAGGTTACGAGCAGTACTTC. As protein: CASSLFAGYEQYF. This sequence joins TRBV5-6 and TRBJ2-7; D is unresolved. CDR3 length equals 13 residues. The ends were cut back, 1 base at V and 4 bases at J, with 9 bases in the middle. CDR1 SGHDT and CDR2 YYEEEE come from the germline V gene.

The V call is TRBV5-6, the J call TRBJ2-7, with 8 bases matching TRBD1. The CDR3 spans 15 residues. Germline CDR1 and CDR2: SGHDT and YYEEEE. V lost 6 bases to trimming and J lost 3 bases; unmatched junction nucleotides: 11. CDR3 loop: CASTSQGQAIYEQYF. Written as DNA, the CDR3 is TGTGCCAGCACGAGCCAGGGACAGGCGATCTACGAGCAGTACTTC.

The J gene is TRBJ2-3, the V gene TRBV7-8; the match to TRBD1 covers 9 bases. This CDR3 contains 15 residues. V was pared by 5 bases and J by 9 bases, with 12 bases of the junction left unmatched. Germline V gives CDR1 SGHVS, CDR2 FQNEAQ. CDR3 in amino acids: CASSPRTGAAVTQYF. CDR3 DNA sequence: TGTGCCAGCAGCCCACGGACAGGGGCCGCCGTGACGCAGTATTTT.

The V gene is TRBV18, the J gene TRBJ2-2; D is uncertain. With 4 bases removed from V and 6 bases from J, the gap between germline ends came to 15 bases. The CDR3 has 15 residues. CDR1 and CDR2 (germline): KGHSH, LQKENI. CDR3 DNA sequence: TGTGCCAGCTCACTATCGGCCTCGGGTTCCGGGGAGCTGTTTTTT. Translated: CASSLSASGSGELFF. Combining the CDR3 with reference TRBV18 and TRBJ2-2 gives the whole variable domain NAGVMQNPRHLVRRRGQEARLRCSPMKGHSHVYWYRQLPEEGLKFMVYLQKENIIDESGMPKERFSAEFPKEGPSILRIQQVVRGDSAAYFCASSLSASGSGELFFGEGSRLTVL.

This clone was recorded a few times. This chain joins TRBV7-6 and TRBJ1-1; 7 bases are shared with TRBD1. The CDR3 covers 15 residues. CDR1 is SGHVS, CDR2 FNYEAQ, per germline. V dropped 5 bases and J dropped 4; count of bases not matched to a gene: 10. CDR3 sequence reads: CASSQTNQGGTEAFF. DNA for the CDR3: TGTGCCAGCAGCCAGACCAATCAGGGGGGCACTGAAGCTTTCTTT. The whole variable domain, remainder taken from reference TRBV7-6 and TRBJ1-1, is GAGVSQSPRYKVTKRGQDVALRCDPISGHVSLYWYRQALGQGPEFLTYFNYEAQQDKSGLPNDRFSAERPEGSISTLTIQRTEQRDSAMYRCASSQTNQGGTEAFFGQGTRLTVV.

This rearrangement joins TRBV9 to TRBJ1-5; D is ambiguous. The CDR3 runs to 15 residues. V was cut by 4 bases and J by 0 bases, with 11 bases left in between. Germline V gene data show CDR1 as SGDLS and CDR2 as YYNGEE. DNA for the CDR3: TGTGCCAGCAGCTCCGGGATCCATAGCAATCAGCCCCAGCATTTT. As protein: CASSSGIHSNQPQHF. Looking up the rest from reference TRBV9 and TRBJ1-5 gives the full variable domain: DSGVTQTPKHLITATGQRVTLRCSPRSGDLSVYWYQQSLDQGLQFLIQYYNGEERAKGNILERFSAQQFPDLHSELNLSSLELGDSALYFCASSSGIHSNQPQHFGDGTRLSIL.

CDR3 loop: CASSPALTSTDTQYF. Written as DNA, the CDR3 is TGTGCCAGCAGCCCAGCCCTGACTAGCACAGATACGCAGTATTTT. The chain links TRBV7-9 to TRBJ2-3; D remains unclear. Deletions cut 5 bases from V and 0 bases from J, with 12 bases between. The CDR3 consists of 15 residues. Per the germline V gene, CDR1 is SEHNR and CDR2 is FQNEAQ (reference sequence).

The chain employs TRBV10-2 and TRBJ1-1, with 8 bases that match TRBD1. The CDR3 totals 14 residues. V shed 5 bases and J 4 bases; nucleotides not matched to a gene: 6. Germline V gene sequence: CDR1 WSHSY, CDR2 SAAADI. CDR3 bases: TGCGCCAGCAGTAGCTCAGGGGGCGGCACTGAAGCTTTCTTT. This sequence encodes CASSSSGGGTEAFF.

V gene TRBV6-2 or TRBV6-3 combines with J gene TRBJ1-2; 8 bases align to TRBD1. Germline V gene data show CDR1 as MNHEY and CDR2 as SVGEGT. The ends lost 6 bases at V and 5 bases at J; junction bases unmatched: 14. CDR3 length equals 16 residues. The DNA for the CDR3 is TGTGCCAGCAGCCCAATCCAGGGGGCACGTGAATATGGCTACACCTTC. Protein sequence: CASSPIQGAREYGYTF.

The chain joins TRBV28 to TRBJ2-3; D is possibly TRBD2 (6 bases). The ends were cut back, 6 bases at V and 0 bases at J, with 10 bases in the middle. The CDR3 has 14 amino acids. Looked up from germline, CDR1 is MDHEN and CDR2 is SYDVKM. The CDR3 loop reads CASRPEGSTDTQYF. CDR3 nucleotide sequence: TGTGCCAGCAGGCCGGAGGGTAGCACAGATACGCAGTATTTT.

The rearrangement joins TRBV2 to TRBJ1-5; 10 bases are shared with TRBD1. This CDR3 has 13 residues. Germline assignment: CDR1 SNHLY and CDR2 FYNNEI. V trimming: 6 bases; J trimming: 6 bases; junction bases outside the gene matches: 2. The CDR3 region has the DNA TGTGCCAGCAGGAGGACAGGGGGTCAGCCCCAGCATTTT. The encoded protein is CASRRTGGQPQHF.